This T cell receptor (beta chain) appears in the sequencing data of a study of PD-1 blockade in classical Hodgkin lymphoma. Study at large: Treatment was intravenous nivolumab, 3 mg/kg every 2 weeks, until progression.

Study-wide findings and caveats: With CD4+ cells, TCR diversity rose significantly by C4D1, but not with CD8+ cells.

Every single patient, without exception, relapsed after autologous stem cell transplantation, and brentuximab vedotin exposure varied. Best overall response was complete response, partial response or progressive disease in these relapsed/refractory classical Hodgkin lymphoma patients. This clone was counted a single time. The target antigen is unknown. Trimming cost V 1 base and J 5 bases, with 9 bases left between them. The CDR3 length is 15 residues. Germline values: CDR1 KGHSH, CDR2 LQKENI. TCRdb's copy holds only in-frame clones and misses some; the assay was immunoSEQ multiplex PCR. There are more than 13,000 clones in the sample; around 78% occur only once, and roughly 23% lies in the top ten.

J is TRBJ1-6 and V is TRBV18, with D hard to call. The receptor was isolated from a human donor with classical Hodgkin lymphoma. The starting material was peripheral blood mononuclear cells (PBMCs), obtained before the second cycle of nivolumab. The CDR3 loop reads CASSPLQLNNSPLHF. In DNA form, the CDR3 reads TGTGCCAGCTCACCACTGCAGCTGAATAATTCACCCCTCCACTTT.